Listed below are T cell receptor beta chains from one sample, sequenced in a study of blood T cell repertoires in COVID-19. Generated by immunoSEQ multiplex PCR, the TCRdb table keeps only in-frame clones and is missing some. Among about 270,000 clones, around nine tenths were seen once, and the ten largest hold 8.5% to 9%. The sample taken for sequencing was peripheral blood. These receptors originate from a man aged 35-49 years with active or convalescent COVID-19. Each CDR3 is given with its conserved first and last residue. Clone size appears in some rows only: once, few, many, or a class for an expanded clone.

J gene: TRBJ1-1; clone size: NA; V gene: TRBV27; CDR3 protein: CASSLTGNTEAFF
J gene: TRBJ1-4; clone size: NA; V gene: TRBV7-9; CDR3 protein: CASSRTGREYEKLFF
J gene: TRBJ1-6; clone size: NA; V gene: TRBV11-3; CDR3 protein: CASSLDRNSPLHF
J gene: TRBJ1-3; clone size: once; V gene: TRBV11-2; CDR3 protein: CASSIHRVGGNTIYF
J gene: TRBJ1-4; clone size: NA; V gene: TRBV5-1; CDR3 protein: CASSPGSRVEEKLFF
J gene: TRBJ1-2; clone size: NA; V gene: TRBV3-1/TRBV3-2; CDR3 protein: CASSHGGIGNYGYTF
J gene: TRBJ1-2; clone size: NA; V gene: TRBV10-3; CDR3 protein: CAIRSSGVGPDYGYTF
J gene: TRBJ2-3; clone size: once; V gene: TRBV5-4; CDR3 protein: CASSLGGQGTDTQYF
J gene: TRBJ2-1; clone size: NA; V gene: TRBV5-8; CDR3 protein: CASSFGGPTYNEQFF
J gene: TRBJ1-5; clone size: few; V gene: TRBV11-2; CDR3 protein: CASSEQDSNQPQHF
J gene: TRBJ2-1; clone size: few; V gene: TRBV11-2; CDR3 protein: CASSGGQVAFF
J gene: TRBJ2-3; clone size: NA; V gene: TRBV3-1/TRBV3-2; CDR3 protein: CASTPGQGADTQYF
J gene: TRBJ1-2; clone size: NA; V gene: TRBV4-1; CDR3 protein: CASSQERANYGYTF
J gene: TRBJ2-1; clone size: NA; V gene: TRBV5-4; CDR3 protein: CASSPAHRDEQFF
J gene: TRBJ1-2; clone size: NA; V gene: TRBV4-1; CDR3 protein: CASSQATIHRVFNYGYTF
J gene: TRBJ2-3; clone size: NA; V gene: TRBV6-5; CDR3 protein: CASRRTSGSTTQYF
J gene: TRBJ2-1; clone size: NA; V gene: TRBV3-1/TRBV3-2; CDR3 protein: CASSQEGTSAYNEQFF
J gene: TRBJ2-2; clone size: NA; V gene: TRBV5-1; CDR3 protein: CASSPQLANTGELFF
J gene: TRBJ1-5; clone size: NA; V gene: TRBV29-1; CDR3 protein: CSVATGSGQPQHF
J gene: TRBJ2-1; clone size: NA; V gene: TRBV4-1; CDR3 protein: CASSQDLLGLAGTAEQFF
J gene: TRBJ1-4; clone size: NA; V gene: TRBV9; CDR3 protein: CASSPPAGDEKLFF
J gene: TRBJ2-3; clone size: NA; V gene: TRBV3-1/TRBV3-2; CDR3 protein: CASSQYADTQYF
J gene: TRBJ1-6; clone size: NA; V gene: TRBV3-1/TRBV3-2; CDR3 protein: CASSDGTYYSPLHF
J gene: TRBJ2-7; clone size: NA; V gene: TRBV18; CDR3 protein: CASSLSQVYEQYF
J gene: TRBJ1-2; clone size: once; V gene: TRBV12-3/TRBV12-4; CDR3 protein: CASSSPGSYGYTF
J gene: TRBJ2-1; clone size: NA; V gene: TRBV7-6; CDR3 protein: CASSRLVTDNEQFF
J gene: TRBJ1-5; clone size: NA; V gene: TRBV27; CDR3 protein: CASSLLGPDQPQHF
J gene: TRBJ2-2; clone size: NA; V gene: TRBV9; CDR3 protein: CASSSGLARNGELFF
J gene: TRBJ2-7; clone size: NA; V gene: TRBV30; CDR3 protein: CAWSGKDSNYEQYF
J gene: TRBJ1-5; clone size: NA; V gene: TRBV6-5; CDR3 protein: CASTGFKNQPQHF
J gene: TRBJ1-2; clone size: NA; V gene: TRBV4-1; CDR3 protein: CASNRQGDYYGYTF
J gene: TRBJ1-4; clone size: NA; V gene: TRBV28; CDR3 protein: CASSFREPYIEKLFF
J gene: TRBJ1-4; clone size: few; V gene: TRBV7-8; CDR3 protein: CASSLSGTEKLFF
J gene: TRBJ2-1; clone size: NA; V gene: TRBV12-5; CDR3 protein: CASGLVRSSSYNEQFF
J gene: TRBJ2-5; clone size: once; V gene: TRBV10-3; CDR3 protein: CAISESSREVGETQYF
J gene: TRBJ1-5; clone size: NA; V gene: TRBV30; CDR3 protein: CAWSLRGNQPQHF
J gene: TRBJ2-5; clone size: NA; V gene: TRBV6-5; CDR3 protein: CASRAWREAQYF
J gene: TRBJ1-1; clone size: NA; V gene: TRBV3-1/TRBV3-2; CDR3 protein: CASTLTGYTEAFF
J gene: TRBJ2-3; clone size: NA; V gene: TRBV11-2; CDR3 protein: CASSLRLAGSLTDTQYF
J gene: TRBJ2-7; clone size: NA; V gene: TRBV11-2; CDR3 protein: CASSLSQATYEQYF
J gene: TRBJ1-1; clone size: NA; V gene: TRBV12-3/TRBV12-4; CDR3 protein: CASSETGVAFF
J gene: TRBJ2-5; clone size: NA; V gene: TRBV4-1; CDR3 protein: CASSPGGLQETQYF
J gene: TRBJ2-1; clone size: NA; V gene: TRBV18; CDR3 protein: CASSPPNLAGGGEQFF
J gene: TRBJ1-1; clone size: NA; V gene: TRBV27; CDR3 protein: CASSRVKFMNTEAFF
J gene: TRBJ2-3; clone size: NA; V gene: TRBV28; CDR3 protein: CASGGAGGPDTQYF
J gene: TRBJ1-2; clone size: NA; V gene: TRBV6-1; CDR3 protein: CASSESLHRGWGYTF
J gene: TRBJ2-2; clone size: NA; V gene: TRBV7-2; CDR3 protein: CASSPRHPANTGELFF